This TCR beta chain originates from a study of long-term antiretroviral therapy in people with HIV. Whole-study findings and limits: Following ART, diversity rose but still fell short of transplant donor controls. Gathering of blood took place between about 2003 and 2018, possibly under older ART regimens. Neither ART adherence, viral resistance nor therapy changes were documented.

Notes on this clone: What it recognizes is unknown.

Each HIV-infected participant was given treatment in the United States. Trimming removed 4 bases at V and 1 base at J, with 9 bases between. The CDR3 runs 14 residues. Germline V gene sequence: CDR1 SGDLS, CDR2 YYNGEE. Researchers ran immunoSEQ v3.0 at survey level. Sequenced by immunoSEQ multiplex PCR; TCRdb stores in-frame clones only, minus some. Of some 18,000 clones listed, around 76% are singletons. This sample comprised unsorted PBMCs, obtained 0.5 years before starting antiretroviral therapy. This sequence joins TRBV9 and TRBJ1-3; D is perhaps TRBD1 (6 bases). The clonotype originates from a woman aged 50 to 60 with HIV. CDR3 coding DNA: TGTGCCAGCAGCCAAAGGGGGTCTGGAAACACCATATATTTT. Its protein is CASSQRGSGNTIYF.